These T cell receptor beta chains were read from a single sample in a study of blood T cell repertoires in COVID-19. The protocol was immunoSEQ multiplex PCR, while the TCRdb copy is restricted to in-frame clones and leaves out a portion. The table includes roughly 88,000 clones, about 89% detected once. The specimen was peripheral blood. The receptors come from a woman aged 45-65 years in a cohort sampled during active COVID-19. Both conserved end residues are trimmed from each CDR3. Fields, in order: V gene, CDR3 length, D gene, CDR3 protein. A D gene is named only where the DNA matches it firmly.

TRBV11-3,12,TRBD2,ASTPTSGYNEQF
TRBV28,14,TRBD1,ASSTLGQKSTDTQY
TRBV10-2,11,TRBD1,ASSARQGREQY
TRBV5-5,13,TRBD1,ASSPDRVPYNEQF
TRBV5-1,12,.,ASSQSPGANVLT
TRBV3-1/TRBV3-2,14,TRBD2,ASSHRAIAGDYEQY
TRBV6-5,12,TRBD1,ASSYEQGGTEAF
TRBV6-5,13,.,ASSYSSTGIEVEF
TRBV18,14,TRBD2,ASSFGTSGYYNEQF
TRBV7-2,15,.,ARGNLDSLLNTGELF
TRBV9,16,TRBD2,ASSVKSGGLLFRETQY
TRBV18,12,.,ASSPFEGQETQY
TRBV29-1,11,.,SVDGGLNTEAF
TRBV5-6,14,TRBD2,ASSLAGWLAAGGQF
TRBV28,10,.,ASRGGANVLT
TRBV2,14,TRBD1,ASRETRDRVYHGYT
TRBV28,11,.,ASRSPGYYGYT
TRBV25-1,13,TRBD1,ASSAPSTGREKLF
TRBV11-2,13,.,ASSDRRVTKNIQY
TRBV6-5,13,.,ASSQRAGRNQPQH
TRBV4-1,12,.,ASSQDPNQETQY
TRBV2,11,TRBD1,ASKGAPGETQY
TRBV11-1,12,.,ASSFSSSVSGYT
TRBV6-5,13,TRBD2,ASSHTSGGSYEQY
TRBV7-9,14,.,ASSPQTRGGNEKLF
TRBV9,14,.,ASSVVARANTGELF
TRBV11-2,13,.,ASRQALGSGGELF
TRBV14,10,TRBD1,ASSPQQGLAF
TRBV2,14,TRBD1,ASSADRGVSKDTQY
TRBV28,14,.,ASRGGVRQGNQPQH
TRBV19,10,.,ASSLRGEKLF
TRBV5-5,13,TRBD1,ASSFTGTDNNEQF
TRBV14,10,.,ASSQSGYEQY
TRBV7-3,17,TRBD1,ASSPRTGDSLENTGELF
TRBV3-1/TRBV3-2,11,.,ASSQAQGYRAF
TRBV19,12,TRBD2,ASSPGLAGSEQF
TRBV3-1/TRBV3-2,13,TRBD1,ASSQGAGGWTEAF
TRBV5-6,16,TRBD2,ASSRGLAGGPMTGELF
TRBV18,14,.,ASSPQAQAGKQPQH
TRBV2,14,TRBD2,ASSELAGANTDTQY